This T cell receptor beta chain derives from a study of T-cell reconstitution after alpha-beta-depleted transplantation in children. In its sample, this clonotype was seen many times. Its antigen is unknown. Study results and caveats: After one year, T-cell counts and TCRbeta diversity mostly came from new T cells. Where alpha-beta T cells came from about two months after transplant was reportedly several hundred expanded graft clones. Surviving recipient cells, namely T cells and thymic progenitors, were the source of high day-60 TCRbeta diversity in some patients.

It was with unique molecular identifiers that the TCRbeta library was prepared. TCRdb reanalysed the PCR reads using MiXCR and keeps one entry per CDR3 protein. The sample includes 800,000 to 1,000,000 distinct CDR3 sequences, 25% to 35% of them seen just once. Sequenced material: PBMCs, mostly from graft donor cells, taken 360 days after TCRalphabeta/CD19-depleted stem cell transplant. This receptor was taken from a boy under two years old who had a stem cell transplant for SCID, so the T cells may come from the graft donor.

In nucleotides, the CDR3 is TGTGCCAGCACCCCGGACATGTCCTACGAGCAGTACTTC. This encodes CASTPDMSYEQYF. This chain links TRBV2 with TRBJ2-7; weak D call: TRBD1 (5 bases). CDR3 size: 13 residues. Between the trimmed V and J ends, which lost 7 bases and 1 base, there was a span of 11 bases. Germline V CDR1 and CDR2: SNHLY, FYNNEI.